These T cell receptor beta chains were read from a single sample in a study of blood T cell dynamics during melanoma immunotherapy. TCRdb's table, derived via immunoSEQ multiplex PCR, lists solely in-frame clones and lacks some. The sample lists tens of thousands of clones; 87% were seen once. Source: blood, taken from a patient treated with checkpoint blockade. The receptors derive from a human donor with melanoma. Each CDR3 is given with its conserved first and last residue. Each record gives: V gene, clone size, D gene, J gene, CDR3 DNA, CDR3 protein. The D gene is left open where the match is weak. The size field is filled for only some rows; it gives once, few, many or a size class.

V gene: TRBV4-2; clone size: few; D gene: TRBD2; J gene: TRBJ2-7; CDR3 DNA: TGTGCCAGCAGCCTCAGTAGCGGGAGCGAGCAGTACTTC; CDR3 protein: CASSLSSGSEQYF
V gene: TRBV6-5; clone size: NA; D gene: TRBD1; J gene: TRBJ1-3; CDR3 DNA: TGTGCCAGCAGTTACGAGCCTGACAGGGGTGGAAACACCATATATTTT; CDR3 protein: CASSYEPDRGGNTIYF
V gene: TRBV6-5; clone size: NA; D gene: NA; J gene: TRBJ2-2; CDR3 DNA: TGTGCCAGCACTATCGAGGGGGGTCTCACCGGGGAGCTGTTTTTT; CDR3 protein: CASTIEGGLTGELFF
V gene: TRBV4-1; clone size: NA; D gene: TRBD2; J gene: TRBJ2-1; CDR3 DNA: TGCGCCAGCAGCCCGGGACTAGCGGGAGGTCCTGAGCAGTTCTTC; CDR3 protein: CASSPGLAGGPEQFF
V gene: TRBV6-1; clone size: NA; D gene: NA; J gene: TRBJ1-4; CDR3 DNA: TGTGCCAGCAGTTTGGACCTAACTAATGAAAAACTGTTTTTT; CDR3 protein: CASSLDLTNEKLFF
V gene: TRBV28; clone size: NA; D gene: NA; J gene: TRBJ1-2; CDR3 DNA: TGTGCCAGTCTAACCGACGCTGGGGTGTATGGCTACACCTTC; CDR3 protein: CASLTDAGVYGYTF
V gene: TRBV10-3; clone size: medium-sized; D gene: NA; J gene: TRBJ1-5; CDR3 DNA: TGTGCCATCAGTCTTAACACCGATCAGCCCCAGCATTTT; CDR3 protein: CAISLNTDQPQHF
V gene: TRBV11-2; clone size: NA; D gene: TRBD2; J gene: TRBJ2-1; CDR3 DNA: TGTGCCAGCAGCTTAGGCGGGAGAGGCGACAATGAGCAGTTCTTC; CDR3 protein: CASSLGGRGDNEQFF
V gene: TRBV5-4; clone size: NA; D gene: TRBD2; J gene: TRBJ2-5; CDR3 DNA: TGTGCCAGCAGTAGGACTAGCGAGGAGACCCAGTACTTC; CDR3 protein: CASSRTSEETQYF
V gene: TRBV11-1; clone size: NA; D gene: NA; J gene: TRBJ1-5; CDR3 DNA: TGTGCCAGCAGCCTTAGCGTCGGGGTCGTAACCGACAATCAGCCCCAGCATTTT; CDR3 protein: CASSLSVGVVTDNQPQHF
V gene: TRBV19; clone size: NA; D gene: NA; J gene: TRBJ1-6; CDR3 DNA: TGTGCCAGTAGAATCGGAGTAGGCTCCTATAATTCACCCCTCCACTTT; CDR3 protein: CASRIGVGSYNSPLHF
V gene: TRBV28; clone size: NA; D gene: NA; J gene: TRBJ2-7; CDR3 DNA: TGTGCCAGCAGTTCTGACTCCTACGAGCAGTACTTC; CDR3 protein: CASSSDSYEQYF
V gene: TRBV7-9; clone size: NA; D gene: TRBD2; J gene: TRBJ2-1; CDR3 DNA: TGTGCCAGCAGCTTAGCACTAGCGGGCACCTACAATGAGCAGTTCTTC; CDR3 protein: CASSLALAGTYNEQFF
V gene: TRBV7-2; clone size: NA; D gene: TRBD2; J gene: TRBJ2-7; CDR3 DNA: TGTGCCAGCAGCCAAGCGCTAGCGGGCCACTACGAGCAGTACTTC; CDR3 protein: CASSQALAGHYEQYF
V gene: TRBV5-4; clone size: NA; D gene: NA; J gene: TRBJ2-2; CDR3 DNA: TGTGCCAGCAGCTTGGGGCAACTCACCGGGGAGCTGTTTTTT; CDR3 protein: CASSLGQLTGELFF
V gene: TRBV5-4; clone size: NA; D gene: NA; J gene: TRBJ2-3; CDR3 DNA: TGTGCCAGCAGCCGGGCCACTGTCCCAGATACGCAGTATTTT; CDR3 protein: CASSRATVPDTQYF
V gene: TRBV9; clone size: NA; D gene: NA; J gene: TRBJ2-7; CDR3 DNA: TGTGCCAGCAGCGTAACGGGCGGTTGGGCCGAGCAGTACTTC; CDR3 protein: CASSVTGGWAEQYF
V gene: TRBV27; clone size: NA; D gene: NA; J gene: TRBJ1-5; CDR3 DNA: TGTGCCAGCAGTCCCTCTTACGGTAGCAATCAGCCCCAGCATTTT; CDR3 protein: CASSPSYGSNQPQHF
V gene: TRBV21-1; clone size: NA; D gene: NA; J gene: TRBJ1-4; CDR3 DNA: NA; CDR3 protein: CASSKVGGGNEKLFF
V gene: TRBV5-1; clone size: NA; D gene: TRBD1; J gene: TRBJ2-1; CDR3 DNA: TGCGCCAGCAGCCCCGGACAGGGGGCAGGCGGGAGGACCTACAATGAGCAGTTCTTC; CDR3 protein: CASSPGQGAGGRTYNEQFF
V gene: TRBV5-1; clone size: NA; D gene: TRBD1; J gene: TRBJ1-4; CDR3 DNA: TGCGCCAGCAGCTTGGCTCCGGGACAGGGCCGAAATGAAAAACTGTTTTTT; CDR3 protein: CASSLAPGQGRNEKLFF
V gene: TRBV5-1; clone size: NA; D gene: NA; J gene: TRBJ2-5; CDR3 DNA: TGCGCCAGCAGCTTGTGGGCCGGGCACCAAGAGACCCAGTACTTC; CDR3 protein: CASSLWAGHQETQYF
V gene: TRBV7-9; clone size: NA; D gene: NA; J gene: TRBJ2-7; CDR3 DNA: TGTGCCAGCAGCTTAGCTTGGGGTTCCTACGAGCAGTACTTC; CDR3 protein: CASSLAWGSYEQYF
V gene: TRBV10-3; clone size: NA; D gene: TRBD2; J gene: TRBJ2-1; CDR3 DNA: TGTGCCATCAGTGAGTCCTGGACTAGCGGATCCTACAATGAGCAGTTCTTC; CDR3 protein: CAISESWTSGSYNEQFF
V gene: TRBV19; clone size: NA; D gene: NA; J gene: TRBJ2-7; CDR3 DNA: TGTGCCAGTAGTATGTTTCGGGAGAGCTACGAGCAGTACTTC; CDR3 protein: CASSMFRESYEQYF
V gene: TRBV6-1; clone size: NA; D gene: NA; J gene: TRBJ2-7; CDR3 DNA: TGTGCCAGCAGTGAAACAGGGATATTTGAGCAGTACTTC; CDR3 protein: CASSETGIFEQYF
V gene: TRBV14; clone size: NA; D gene: NA; J gene: TRBJ2-3; CDR3 DNA: TGTGCCAGCAGCCGTCTGGGGGCGAGAGATACGCAGTATTTT; CDR3 protein: CASSRLGARDTQYF
V gene: TRBV5-1; clone size: few; D gene: NA; J gene: TRBJ2-1; CDR3 DNA: TGCGCCAGCAGCTTTTTGTCCGGGCGCCACTCCTACAATGAGCAGTTCTTC; CDR3 protein: CASSFLSGRHSYNEQFF
V gene: TRBV6-1; clone size: NA; D gene: TRBD1; J gene: TRBJ2-7; CDR3 DNA: TGTGCCAGCAAACCGGGACAGGGCCTGGGCGAGCAGTACTTC; CDR3 protein: CASKPGQGLGEQYF
V gene: TRBV5-1; clone size: once; D gene: NA; J gene: TRBJ2-7; CDR3 DNA: TGCGCCAGCAGCTTGGGCAGCGGGCTCACCTACGAGCAGTACTTC; CDR3 protein: CASSLGSGLTYEQYF
V gene: TRBV7-6; clone size: NA; D gene: TRBD2; J gene: TRBJ2-3; CDR3 DNA: TGTGCCAGCAGCCTCTTCGCTAGCGGGAACACAGATACGCAGTATTTT; CDR3 protein: CASSLFASGNTDTQYF
V gene: TRBV5-6; clone size: NA; D gene: NA; J gene: TRBJ1-4; CDR3 DNA: TGTGCCAGCAGCTTGGAAGGGGGGAATGAAAAACTGTTTTTT; CDR3 protein: CASSLEGGNEKLFF
V gene: TRBV6-6; clone size: NA; D gene: TRBD2; J gene: TRBJ2-7; CDR3 DNA: TGTGCCAGCAGCCAACTCGGGGGGGACTCCTACGAGCAGTACTTC; CDR3 protein: CASSQLGGDSYEQYF
V gene: TRBV9; clone size: few; D gene: NA; J gene: TRBJ2-1; CDR3 DNA: TGTGCCAGCAGCGTAGCGACGGGAGACTACTACAATGAGCAGTTCTTC; CDR3 protein: CASSVATGDYYNEQFF
V gene: TRBV6-1; clone size: few; D gene: NA; J gene: TRBJ2-7; CDR3 DNA: TGTGCCAGCAGTGACCTCCGACGAACTACCTACGAGCAGTACTTC; CDR3 protein: CASSDLRRTTYEQYF
V gene: TRBV27; clone size: NA; D gene: NA; J gene: TRBJ1-2; CDR3 DNA: TGTGCCAGCAGTTTAGGACCGAACTATGGCTACACCTTC; CDR3 protein: CASSLGPNYGYTF
V gene: TRBV5-1; clone size: NA; D gene: TRBD1; J gene: TRBJ2-1; CDR3 DNA: TGCGCCAGCAGCTTGGTCGACAGGGACTACAATGAGCAGTTCTTC; CDR3 protein: CASSLVDRDYNEQFF
V gene: TRBV15; clone size: NA; D gene: TRBD1; J gene: TRBJ2-7; CDR3 DNA: TGTGCCACCAGCAGAGGCACAGGGGATATAGTGAACGAGCAGTACTTC; CDR3 protein: CATSRGTGDIVNEQYF
V gene: TRBV28; clone size: NA; D gene: NA; J gene: TRBJ1-1; CDR3 DNA: TGTGCCAGCCTAACGGGGGGCGGAGGGAACACTGAAGCTTTCTTT; CDR3 protein: CASLTGGGGNTEAFF
V gene: TRBV19; clone size: NA; D gene: TRBD1; J gene: TRBJ2-7; CDR3 DNA: TGTGCCAGTAGTTCGGGACAGGGGCGATCCTACGAGCAGTACTTC; CDR3 protein: CASSSGQGRSYEQYF
V gene: TRBV13; clone size: NA; D gene: NA; J gene: TRBJ2-1; CDR3 DNA: TGTGCCAGCTCCGGAAGGTGGAATGAGCAGTTCTTC; CDR3 protein: CASSGRWNEQFF
V gene: TRBV12-2; clone size: NA; D gene: NA; J gene: TRBJ1-5; CDR3 DNA: TGTGCAAGTCGTATGACAGAGGGCGCTCATAGCAATCAGCCCCAGCATTTT; CDR3 protein: CASRMTEGAHSNQPQHF
V gene: TRBV18; clone size: few; D gene: NA; J gene: TRBJ2-7; CDR3 DNA: TGTGCCAGCTCACCACCGGCCGGCTACGAGCAGTACTTC; CDR3 protein: CASSPPAGYEQYF
V gene: TRBV5-4; clone size: NA; D gene: NA; J gene: TRBJ1-3; CDR3 DNA: TGTGCCAGCACCCTCGGAGGGGGGAGCTCTGGAAACACCATATATTTT; CDR3 protein: CASTLGGGSSGNTIYF
V gene: TRBV7-2; clone size: NA; D gene: NA; J gene: TRBJ1-1; CDR3 DNA: TGTGCCAGCAGCTCCCTCGCCAGGAACACTGAAGCTTTCTTT; CDR3 protein: CASSSLARNTEAFF
V gene: TRBV4-1; clone size: NA; D gene: NA; J gene: TRBJ2-3; CDR3 DNA: TGCGCCAGCAGCCAAGCGTCACAGCCAGATACGCAGTATTTT; CDR3 protein: CASSQASQPDTQYF
V gene: TRBV27; clone size: NA; D gene: NA; J gene: TRBJ2-2; CDR3 DNA: TGTGCCAGCAGTCCGCGATATCAGGCCAACACCGGGGAGCTGTTTTTT; CDR3 protein: CASSPRYQANTGELFF
V gene: TRBV5-1; clone size: NA; D gene: NA; J gene: TRBJ1-1; CDR3 DNA: TGCGCCAGCAGCTTGGGGGGGAACACTGAAGCTTTCTTT; CDR3 protein: CASSLGGNTEAFF
V gene: TRBV2; clone size: few; D gene: NA; J gene: TRBJ1-5; CDR3 DNA: TGTGCCAGCAGTGGGACAGAAGGACAGCCCCAGCATTTT; CDR3 protein: CASSGTEGQPQHF
V gene: TRBV19; clone size: NA; D gene: NA; J gene: TRBJ2-2; CDR3 DNA: TGTGCCAGTAAACCCCCAGGGGACACCGGGGAGCTGTTTTTT; CDR3 protein: CASKPPGDTGELFF
V gene: TRBV6-5; clone size: NA; D gene: NA; J gene: TRBJ1-2; CDR3 DNA: TGTGCCAGCAGGGGTTGGGGAGGCTACACCTTC; CDR3 protein: CASRGWGGYTF
V gene: TRBV5-4; clone size: NA; D gene: NA; J gene: TRBJ2-1; CDR3 DNA: TGTGCCAGCAGCGCGGACACCGGGGCCCACAATGAGCAGTTCTTC; CDR3 protein: CASSADTGAHNEQFF
V gene: TRBV11-1; clone size: once; D gene: NA; J gene: TRBJ1-1; CDR3 DNA: TGTGCCAGCAGCATCTCGGGGACGGCGAACACTGAAGCTTTCTTT; CDR3 protein: CASSISGTANTEAFF
V gene: TRBV19; clone size: NA; D gene: NA; J gene: TRBJ2-7; CDR3 DNA: TGTGCCAGTAGTATAGGGCGGGGCGAGCAGTACTTC; CDR3 protein: CASSIGRGEQYF
V gene: TRBV28; clone size: NA; D gene: NA; J gene: TRBJ2-7; CDR3 DNA: TGTGCCACAATGGACGGAAGCTCCTACGAGCAGTACTTC; CDR3 protein: CATMDGSSYEQYF